Described below is a single TCR beta chain sequence and its context. Its antigen is currently unknown. The data belong to a study of CD8 T cells in Susac syndrome. The multiple sclerosis controls comprised treatment-naive patients whose relapsing-remitting disease was stable or active. TEMRA cells were enriched by FACS, and CD4+ and CD8+ T cells were negatively isolated. The study's findings and limits: That the number of individuals in its TCR sequencing and HLA analysis was relatively small was acknowledged by the study.

This CDR3 region has 13 residues. Trimming removed 2 bases at V and 5 bases at J, with 9 bases between. Per germline, CDR1 LNHDA and CDR2 SQIVND (reference sequence). Random hexamers were used to reverse transcribe 0.5 to 1 ug of RNA. An immunoSEQ multiplex PCR amplified TCR beta CDR3 over 54 Vbeta and 13 Jbeta. TCRdb reanalysed the immunoSEQ multiplex PCR reads using MiXCR and keeps one entry per CDR3 protein. The sample yields roughly 150,000 distinct CDR3 sequences, 95% seen once. The gene calls are TRBV19 and TRBJ2-5; D remains unclear. Source material: CD8+ T cells from PBMCs. The sequence was collected from a human donor with multiple sclerosis. CDR3 sequence reads: CASSILGEETQYF. CDR3 nucleotides: TGTGCCAGTAGTATACTCGGAGAGGAGACCCAGTACTTC.